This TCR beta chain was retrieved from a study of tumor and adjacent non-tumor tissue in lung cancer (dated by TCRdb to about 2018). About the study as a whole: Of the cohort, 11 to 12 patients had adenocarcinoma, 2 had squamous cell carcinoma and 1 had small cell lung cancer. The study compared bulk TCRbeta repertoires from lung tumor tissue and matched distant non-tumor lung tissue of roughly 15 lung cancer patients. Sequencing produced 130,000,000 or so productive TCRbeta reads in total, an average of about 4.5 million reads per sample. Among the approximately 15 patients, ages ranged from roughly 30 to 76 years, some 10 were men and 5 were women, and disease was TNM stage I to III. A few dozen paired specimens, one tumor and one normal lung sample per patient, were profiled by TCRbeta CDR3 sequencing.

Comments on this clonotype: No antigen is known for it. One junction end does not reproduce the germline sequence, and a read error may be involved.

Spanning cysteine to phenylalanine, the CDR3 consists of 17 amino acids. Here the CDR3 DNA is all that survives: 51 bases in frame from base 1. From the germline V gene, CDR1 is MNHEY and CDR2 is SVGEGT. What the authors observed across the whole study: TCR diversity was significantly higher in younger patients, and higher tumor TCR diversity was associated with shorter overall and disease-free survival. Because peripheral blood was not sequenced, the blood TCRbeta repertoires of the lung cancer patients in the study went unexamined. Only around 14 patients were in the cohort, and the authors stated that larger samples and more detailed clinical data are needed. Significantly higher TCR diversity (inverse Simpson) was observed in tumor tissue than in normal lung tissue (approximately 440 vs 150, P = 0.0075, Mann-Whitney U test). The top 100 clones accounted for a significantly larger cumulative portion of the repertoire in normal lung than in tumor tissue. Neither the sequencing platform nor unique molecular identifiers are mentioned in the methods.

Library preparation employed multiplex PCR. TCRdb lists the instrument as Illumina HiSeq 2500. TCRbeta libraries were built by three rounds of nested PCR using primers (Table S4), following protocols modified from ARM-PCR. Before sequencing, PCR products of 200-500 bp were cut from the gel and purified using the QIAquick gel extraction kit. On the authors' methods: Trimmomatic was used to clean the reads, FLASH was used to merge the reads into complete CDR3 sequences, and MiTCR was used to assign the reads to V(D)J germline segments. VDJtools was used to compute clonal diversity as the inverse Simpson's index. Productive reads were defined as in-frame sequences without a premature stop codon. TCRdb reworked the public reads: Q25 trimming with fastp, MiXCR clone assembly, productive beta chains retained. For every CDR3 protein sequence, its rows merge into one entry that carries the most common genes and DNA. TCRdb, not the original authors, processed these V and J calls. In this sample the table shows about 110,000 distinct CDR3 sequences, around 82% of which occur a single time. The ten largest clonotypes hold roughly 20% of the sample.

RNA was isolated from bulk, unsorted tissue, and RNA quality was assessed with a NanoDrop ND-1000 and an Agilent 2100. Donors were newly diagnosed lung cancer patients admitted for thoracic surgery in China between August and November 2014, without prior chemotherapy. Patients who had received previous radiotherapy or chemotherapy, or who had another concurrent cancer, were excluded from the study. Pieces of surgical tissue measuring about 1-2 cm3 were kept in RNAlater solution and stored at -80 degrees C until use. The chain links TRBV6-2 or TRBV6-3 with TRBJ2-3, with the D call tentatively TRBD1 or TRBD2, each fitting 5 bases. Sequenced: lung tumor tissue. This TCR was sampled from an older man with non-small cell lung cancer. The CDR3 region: CASSSGSGHPSKDTQYF. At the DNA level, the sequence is TGTGCCAGCAGTTCGGGATCAGGACACCCTAGCAAAGATACGCAGTATTTT.